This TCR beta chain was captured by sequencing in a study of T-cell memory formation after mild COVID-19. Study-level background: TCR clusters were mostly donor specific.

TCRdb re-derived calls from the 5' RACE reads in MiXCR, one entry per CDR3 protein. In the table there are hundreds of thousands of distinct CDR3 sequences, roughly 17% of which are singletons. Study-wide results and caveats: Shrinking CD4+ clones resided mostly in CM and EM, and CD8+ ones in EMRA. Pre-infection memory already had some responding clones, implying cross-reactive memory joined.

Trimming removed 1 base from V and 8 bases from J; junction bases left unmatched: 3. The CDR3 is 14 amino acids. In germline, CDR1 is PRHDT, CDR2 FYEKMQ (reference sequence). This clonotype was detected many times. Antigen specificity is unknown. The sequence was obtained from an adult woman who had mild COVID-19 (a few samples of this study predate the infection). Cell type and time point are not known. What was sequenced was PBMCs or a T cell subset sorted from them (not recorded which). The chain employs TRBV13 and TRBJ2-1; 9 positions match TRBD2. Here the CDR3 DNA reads TGTGCCAGCAGCTTAGATCGCGGGGGGGATGAGCAGTTCTTC. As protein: CASSLDRGGDEQFF.